This T cell receptor beta chain was sequenced for a study of T cells after yellow fever vaccination. This clonotype has ten or more counts. The V end was cut by 2 bases, the J end by 5 bases, with 15 bases between. CDR3 size: 15 residues. They built TCR cDNA with 5'RACE template switching, a step that put in a universal primer site and UMIs. From the 5' RACE reads, TCRdb called clonotypes with MiXCR, one entry per CDR3 protein. Of about 27,000 distinct CDR3 sequences in the sample, approximately 4.2% were seen once. This sequence joins TRBV12-3 or TRBV12-4 and TRBJ2-5; tentative D call: TRBD2 (6 bases). The sequenced sample was PBMCs, either bulk or a sorted T-cell subset (CD4+, CD8+, memory, or dextramer-sorted; not recorded which), obtained on the day of the yellow fever booster vaccination. The sequence derives from a man between 18 and 35 years old who received the YFV17D yellow fever vaccine. The CDR3 sequence is CASSLNMWAGETQYF. In DNA form, the CDR3 reads TGTGCCAGCAGTTTAAACATGTGGGCGGGGGAGACCCAGTACTTC.